This T cell receptor (beta chain) appears in the sequencing data of a study of T cell repertoires and HLA-DP antigens. Study in general: The donors, ranging 18-to-29 to 60-to-69 years, included a couple of males and one female. Overall study findings and caveats: No separate analysis of naive versus memory CD4+ cells was done.

With V trimmed by 8 bases and J by 2 bases, 11 bases remained unmatched. Germline CDR1 and CDR2: SNHLY and FYNNEI. This CDR3 contains 18 residues. Note on this clone: Its target is unknown.

The PCR primers covered 54 TRBV and 13 TRBJ segments. Each pre-culture CD4+ sample aimed for roughly 210,000 T cell genomes at deep resolution. Data came from immunoSEQ multiplex PCR; TCRdb stores just in-frame clones and leaves some out. The table has 55,000 to 80,000 clones, around four fifths seen once. This chain uses TRBV2 with TRBJ2-1; TRBD2 aligns across 14 bases. The sample comprised CD4+ T cells from PBMCs. This clonotype was sampled from a man aged 55 to 70 in good health and CMV-seronegative. In DNA form, the CDR3 reads TGTGCCAGCTGCTCCGGGACTAGCGGGGGCCTTACCTACAATGAGCAGTTCTTC. It specifies CASCSGTSGGLTYNEQFF.